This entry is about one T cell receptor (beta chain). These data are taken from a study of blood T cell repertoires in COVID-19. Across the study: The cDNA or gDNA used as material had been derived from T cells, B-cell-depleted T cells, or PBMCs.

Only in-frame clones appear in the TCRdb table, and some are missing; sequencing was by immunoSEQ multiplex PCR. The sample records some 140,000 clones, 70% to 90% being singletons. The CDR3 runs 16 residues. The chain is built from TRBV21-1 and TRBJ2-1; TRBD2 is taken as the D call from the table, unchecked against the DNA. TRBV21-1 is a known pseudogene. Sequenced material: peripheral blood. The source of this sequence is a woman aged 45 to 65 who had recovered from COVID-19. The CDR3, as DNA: TGTGCCAGCAGCAAGGGAGCTAGCGGGAGTCGTGATGAGCAGTTCTTC. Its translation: CASSKGASGSRDEQFF.